What follows describes a single TCR beta chain. Its antigen is undetermined. This entry comes from a study of shared clonotypes between healthy human individuals. Study overall: Plates per donor: three CD4 naive, three CD4 memory, two CD8 naive, one CD8 memory. Findings and caveats of the study: For naive CD4 cells, roughly 5.5% of clonotypes were shared across a few donors. Generation probability values for non-shared clonotypes were lower than those for clonotypes shared by all four donors.

Profiled with immunoSEQ multiplex PCR; TCRdb holds only in-frame clones, not every one. The sample records around 980,000 clones, about four fifths being singletons. The CDR3 has 15 residues. CDR1 is WSHSY, CDR2 SAAADI, per germline. The V gene end was trimmed by 6 bases and the J gene end by 2 bases; junction bases not matched to a gene: 7. This rearrangement joins TRBV10-2 to TRBJ2-7; 10 positions agree with TRBD2. The sample consisted of memory CD4+ T cells from PBMCs. Described subset: CD45RA-negative fraction. This receptor was taken from a man younger than 30 in good health. Some clones in this sample may be carry-over from other donors' samples. CDR3 residues: CASSRTSGTTYEQYF. In DNA, the CDR3 is TGCGCCAGCAGCAGGACTAGCGGAACCACCTACGAGCAGTACTTC.